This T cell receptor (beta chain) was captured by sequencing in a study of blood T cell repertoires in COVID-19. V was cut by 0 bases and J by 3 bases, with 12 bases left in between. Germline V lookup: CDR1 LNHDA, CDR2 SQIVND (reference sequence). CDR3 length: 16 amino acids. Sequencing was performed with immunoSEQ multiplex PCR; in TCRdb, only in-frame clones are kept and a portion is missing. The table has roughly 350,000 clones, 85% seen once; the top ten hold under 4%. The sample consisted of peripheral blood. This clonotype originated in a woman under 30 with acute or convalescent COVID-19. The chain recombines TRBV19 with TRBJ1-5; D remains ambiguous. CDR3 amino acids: CASSIDLLADNQPQHF. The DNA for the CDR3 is TGTGCCAGTAGTATAGATCTTTTGGCAGACAATCAGCCCCAGCATTTT.